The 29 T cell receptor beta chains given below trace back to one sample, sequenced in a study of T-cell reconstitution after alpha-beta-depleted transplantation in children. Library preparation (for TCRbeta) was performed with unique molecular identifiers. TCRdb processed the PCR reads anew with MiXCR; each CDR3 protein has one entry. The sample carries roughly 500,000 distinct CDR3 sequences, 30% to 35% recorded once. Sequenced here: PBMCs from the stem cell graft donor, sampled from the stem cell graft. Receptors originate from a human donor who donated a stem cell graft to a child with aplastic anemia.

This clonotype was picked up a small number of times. CDR3 sequence (DNA): TGTGCCAGCTCACCACCCGGGACTTTGGACGGTGAGCAGTTCTTC. This codes for CASSPPGTLDGEQFF. The chain recombines TRBV18 with TRBJ2-1; tentatively, D is TRBD2 (6 bases). Germline V gene lookup returns CDR1 KGHSH and CDR2 LQKENI. CDR3 length equals 15 residues. Trimming pared 0 bases from V and 9 bases from J, leaving 15 bases between.

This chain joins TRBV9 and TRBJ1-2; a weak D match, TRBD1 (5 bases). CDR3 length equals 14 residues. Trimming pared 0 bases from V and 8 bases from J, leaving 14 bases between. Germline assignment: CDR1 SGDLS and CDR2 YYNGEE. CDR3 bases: TGTGCCAGCAGCGTAGAATGGGCAGGGAAAGGCTACACCTTC. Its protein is CASSVEWAGKGYTF.

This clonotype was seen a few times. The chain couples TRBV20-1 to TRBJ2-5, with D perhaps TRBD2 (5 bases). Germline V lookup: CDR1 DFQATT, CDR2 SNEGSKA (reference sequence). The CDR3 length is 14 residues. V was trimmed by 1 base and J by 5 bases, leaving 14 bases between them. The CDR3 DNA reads TGCAGTGCTAGAGTATCTGGGAGTTGGGAGACCCAGTACTTC. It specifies CSARVSGSWETQYF.

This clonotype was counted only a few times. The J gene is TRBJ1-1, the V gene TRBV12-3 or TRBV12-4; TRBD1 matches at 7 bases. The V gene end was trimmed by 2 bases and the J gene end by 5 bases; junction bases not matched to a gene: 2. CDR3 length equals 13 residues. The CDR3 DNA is TGTGCCAGCAGTTTATCCAGGGGGACTGAAGCTTTCTTT. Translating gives CASSLSRGTEAFF.

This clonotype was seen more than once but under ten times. CDR3 in DNA: TGCAGTGCTAGAGACTACAATGAGCAGTTCTTC. This codes for CSARDYNEQFF. The chain is built from TRBV20-1 and TRBJ2-1; D is uncertain. Germline-derived CDR1 and CDR2 are DFQATT and SNEGSKA (reference sequence). This CDR3 contains 11 residues. Trimming removed 0 bases at V and 3 bases at J, with 0 bases between.

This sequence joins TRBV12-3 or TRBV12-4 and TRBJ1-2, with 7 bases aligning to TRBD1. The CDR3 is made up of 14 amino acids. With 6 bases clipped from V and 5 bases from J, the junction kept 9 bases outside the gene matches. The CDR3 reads CASSHADRTYGYTF. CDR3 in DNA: TGTGCCAGCAGCCACGCGGACAGGACGTATGGCTACACCTTC.

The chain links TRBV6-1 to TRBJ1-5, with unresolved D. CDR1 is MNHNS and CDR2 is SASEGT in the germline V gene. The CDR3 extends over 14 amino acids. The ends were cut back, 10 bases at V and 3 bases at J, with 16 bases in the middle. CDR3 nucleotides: TGTGCCACTCAATGGACGGCCTACAATCAGCCCCAGCATTTT. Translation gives CATQWTAYNQPQHF.

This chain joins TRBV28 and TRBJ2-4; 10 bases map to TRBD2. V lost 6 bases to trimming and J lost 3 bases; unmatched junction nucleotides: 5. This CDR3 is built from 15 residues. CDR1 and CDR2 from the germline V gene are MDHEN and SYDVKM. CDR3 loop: CASSRAGGGKNIQYF. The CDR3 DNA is TGTGCCAGCAGCCGAGCGGGAGGGGGCAAAAACATTCAGTACTTC.

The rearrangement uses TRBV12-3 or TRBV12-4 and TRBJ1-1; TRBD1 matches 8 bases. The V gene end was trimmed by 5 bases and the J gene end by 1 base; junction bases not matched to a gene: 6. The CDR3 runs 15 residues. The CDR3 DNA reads TGTGCCAGCAGTCAGAAGACAGGGGCGAACACTGAAGCTTTCTTT. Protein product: CASSQKTGANTEAFF.

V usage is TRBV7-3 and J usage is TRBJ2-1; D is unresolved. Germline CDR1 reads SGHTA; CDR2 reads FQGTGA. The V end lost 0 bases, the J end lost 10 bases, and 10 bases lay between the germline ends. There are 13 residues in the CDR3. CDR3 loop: CASSLTSLGEQFF. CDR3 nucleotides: TGTGCCAGCAGCTTAACCTCTTTGGGGGAGCAGTTCTTC.

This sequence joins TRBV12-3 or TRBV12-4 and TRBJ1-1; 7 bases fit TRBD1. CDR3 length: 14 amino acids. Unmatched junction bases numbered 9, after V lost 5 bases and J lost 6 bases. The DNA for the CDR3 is TGTGCCAGCAGTCTAGGACAGGCAAGTGCTGAAGCTTTCTTT. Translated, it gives CASSLGQASAEAFF.

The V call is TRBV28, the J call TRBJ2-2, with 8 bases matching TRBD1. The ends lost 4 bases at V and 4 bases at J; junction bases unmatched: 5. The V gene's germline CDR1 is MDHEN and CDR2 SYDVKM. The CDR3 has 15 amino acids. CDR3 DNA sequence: TGTGCCAGCAGTTCGACAGGGGTGAGCACCGGGGAGCTGTTTTTT. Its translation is CASSSTGVSTGELFF.

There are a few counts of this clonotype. The CDR3: CASSYGGAQYF. CDR3 bases: TGTGCCAGCAGTTACGGTGGGGCCCAGTACTTC. V gene TRBV6-2 or TRBV6-3 combines with J gene TRBJ2-5; no definite D call. Looked up from germline, CDR1 is MNHEY and CDR2 is SVGEGT. The V end lost 2 bases, the J end lost 9 bases, and 7 bases lay between the germline ends. This CDR3 has 11 amino acids.

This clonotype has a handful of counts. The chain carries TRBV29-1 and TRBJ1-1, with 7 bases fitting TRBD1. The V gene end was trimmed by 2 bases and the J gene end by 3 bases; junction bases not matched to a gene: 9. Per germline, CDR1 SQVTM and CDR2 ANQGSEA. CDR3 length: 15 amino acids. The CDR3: CSVELRGNGDTEAFF. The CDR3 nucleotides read TGCAGCGTTGAACTCAGGGGGAATGGGGACACTGAAGCTTTCTTT.

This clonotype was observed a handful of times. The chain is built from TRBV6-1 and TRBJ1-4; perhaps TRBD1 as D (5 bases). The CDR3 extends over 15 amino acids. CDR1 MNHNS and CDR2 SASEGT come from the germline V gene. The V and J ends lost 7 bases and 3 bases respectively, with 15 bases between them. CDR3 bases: TGTGCCAGCACTGTAGGGCCGGGGGCTAATGAAAAACTGTTTTTT. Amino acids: CASTVGPGANEKLFF.

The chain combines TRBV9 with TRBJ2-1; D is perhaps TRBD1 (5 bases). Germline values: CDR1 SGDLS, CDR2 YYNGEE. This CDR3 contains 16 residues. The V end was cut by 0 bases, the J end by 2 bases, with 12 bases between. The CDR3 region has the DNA TGTGCCAGCAGCGTAGGGGGCTTTGGGGCCTACAATGAGCAGTTCTTC. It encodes CASSVGGFGAYNEQFF.

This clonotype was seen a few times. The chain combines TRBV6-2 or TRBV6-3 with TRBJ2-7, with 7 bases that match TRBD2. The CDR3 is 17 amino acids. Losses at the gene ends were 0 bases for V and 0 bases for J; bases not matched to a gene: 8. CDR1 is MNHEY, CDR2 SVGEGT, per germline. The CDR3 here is CASSYSPGDYSSYEQYV. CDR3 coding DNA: TGTGCCAGCAGTTACTCCCCTGGGGACTACAGCTCCTACGAGCAGTACGTC.

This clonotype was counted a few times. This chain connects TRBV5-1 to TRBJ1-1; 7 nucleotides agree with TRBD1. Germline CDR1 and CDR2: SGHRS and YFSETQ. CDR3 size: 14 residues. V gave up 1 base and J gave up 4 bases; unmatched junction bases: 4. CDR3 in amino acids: CASSLMGQFTEAFF. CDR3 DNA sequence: TGCGCCAGCAGCTTGATGGGACAGTTCACTGAAGCTTTCTTT.

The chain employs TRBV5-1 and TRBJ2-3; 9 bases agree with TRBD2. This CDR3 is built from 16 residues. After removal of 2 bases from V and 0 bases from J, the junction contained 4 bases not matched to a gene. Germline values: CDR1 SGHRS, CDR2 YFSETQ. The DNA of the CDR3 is TGCGCCAGCAGCTTAGGACTAGCGTCTAGCACAGATACGCAGTATTTT. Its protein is CASSLGLASSTDTQYF.

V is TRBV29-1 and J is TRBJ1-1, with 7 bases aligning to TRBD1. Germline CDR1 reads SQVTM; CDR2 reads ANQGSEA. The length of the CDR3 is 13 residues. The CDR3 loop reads CITNQGGGTEAFF. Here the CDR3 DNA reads TGCATCACAAACCAGGGGGGTGGCACTGAAGCTTTCTTT.

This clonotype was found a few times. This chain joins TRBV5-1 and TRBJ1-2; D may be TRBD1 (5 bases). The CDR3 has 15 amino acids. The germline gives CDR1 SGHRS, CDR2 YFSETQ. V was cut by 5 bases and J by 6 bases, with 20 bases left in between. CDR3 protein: CASSSGPTGSDGYTF. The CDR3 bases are TGCGCCAGCAGTTCGGGGCCTACCGGGTCGGATGGCTACACCTTC.

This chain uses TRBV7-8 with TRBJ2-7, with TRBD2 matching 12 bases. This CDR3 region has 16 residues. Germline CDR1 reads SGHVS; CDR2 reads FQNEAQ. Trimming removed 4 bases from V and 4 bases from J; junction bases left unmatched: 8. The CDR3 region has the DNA TGTGCCAGCAGCTCCGGGACTAGCGGGTTCTGGTACGAGCAGTACGTC. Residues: CASSSGTSGFWYEQYV.

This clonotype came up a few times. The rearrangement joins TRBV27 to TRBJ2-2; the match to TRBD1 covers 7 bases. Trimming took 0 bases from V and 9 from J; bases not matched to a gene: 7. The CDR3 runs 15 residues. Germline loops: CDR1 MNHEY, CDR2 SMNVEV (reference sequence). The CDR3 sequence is CASSLSRDSTRELFF. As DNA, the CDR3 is TGTGCCAGCAGTTTATCTCGGGACAGCACTAGGGAGCTGTTTTTT.

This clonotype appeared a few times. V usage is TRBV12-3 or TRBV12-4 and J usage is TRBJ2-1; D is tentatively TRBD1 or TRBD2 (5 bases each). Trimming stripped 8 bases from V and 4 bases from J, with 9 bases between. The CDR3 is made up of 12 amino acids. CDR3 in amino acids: CASLEGYNEQFF. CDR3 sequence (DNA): TGTGCCAGCCTTGAGGGGTACAATGAGCAGTTCTTC.

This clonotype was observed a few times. The CDR3 nucleotides read TGTGCCAGCTCATCGGACGGGGAAGCCCGAAGGACAGATACGCAGTATTTT. Its protein is CASSSDGEARRTDTQYF. This chain uses TRBV18 with TRBJ2-3, with D possibly matching TRBD2 (5 bases). CDR1 and CDR2 from the germline V gene are KGHSH and LQKENI. This CDR3 region has 17 residues. V gave up 5 bases and J gave up 3 bases, with 21 bases separating them.

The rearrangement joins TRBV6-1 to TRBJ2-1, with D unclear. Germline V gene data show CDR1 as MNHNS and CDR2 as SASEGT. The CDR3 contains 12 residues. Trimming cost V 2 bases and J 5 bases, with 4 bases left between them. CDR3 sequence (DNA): TGTGCCAGCAGTGAAAGAAACAATGAGCAGTTCTTC. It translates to CASSERNNEQFF.

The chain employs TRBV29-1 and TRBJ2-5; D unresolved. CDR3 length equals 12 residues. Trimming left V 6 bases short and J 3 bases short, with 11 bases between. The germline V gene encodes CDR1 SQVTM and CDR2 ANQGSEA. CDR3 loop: CSVFRAKETQYF. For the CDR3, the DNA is TGCAGCGTGTTTAGAGCCAAAGAGACCCAGTACTTC. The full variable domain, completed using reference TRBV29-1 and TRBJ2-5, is SAVISQKPSRDICQRGTSLTIQCQVDSQVTMMFWYRQQPGQSLTLIATANQGSEATYESGFVIDKFPISRPNLTFSTLTVSNMSPEDSSIYLCSVFRAKETQYFGPGTRLLVL.

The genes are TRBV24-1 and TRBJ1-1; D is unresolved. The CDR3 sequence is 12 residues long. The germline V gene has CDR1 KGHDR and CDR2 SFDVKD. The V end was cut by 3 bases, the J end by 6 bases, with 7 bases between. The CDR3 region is CATSDRGAEAFF. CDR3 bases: TGTGCCACCAGTGATCGGGGAGCTGAAGCTTTCTTT.

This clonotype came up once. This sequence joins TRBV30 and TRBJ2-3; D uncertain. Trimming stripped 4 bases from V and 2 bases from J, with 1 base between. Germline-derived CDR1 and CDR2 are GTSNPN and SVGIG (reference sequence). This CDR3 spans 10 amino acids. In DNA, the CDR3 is TGTGCCTGGAACACAGATACGCAGTATTTT. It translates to CAWNTDTQYF.